This T cell receptor (beta chain) was observed in a study of neurological immune-mediated disorders. This CDR3 has 13 residues. Trimming stripped 10 bases from V and 6 bases from J, with 16 bases between. The germline gives CDR1 WNHNN, CDR2 SYGVQD (reference sequence). MiXCR, applied by TCRdb to the 5' RACE reads, yields one record per CDR3 protein. The table lists 55,000 to 75,000 distinct CDR3 sequences, 2% to 3% of them singletons. This clonotype appeared many times. The specimen was PBMCs. This sequence originates from a man over 45 with multiple sclerosis. This chain links TRBV10-1 with TRBJ2-1, with D perhaps TRBD1 (5 bases). CDR3 bases: TGCGCCATCTTAGGGGCCCCTATCAATGAGCAGTTCTTC. Amino acid sequence: CAILGAPINEQFF.